These T cell receptor beta chains were read from a single sample in a study of cytotoxic CD8 clonotypes in ibrutinib-treated CLL. TCRdb's copy holds only in-frame clones and misses some; the assay was immunoSEQ multiplex PCR. Counted here are approximately 210,000 clones, approximately 68% occurring once; the ten biggest clones make up over 10%. The material was PBMCs, obtained after 24 months of ibrutinib treatment. These receptors were obtained from a human donor with chronic lymphocytic leukemia. Both conserved end residues are part of each CDR3. The order of the fields is V gene, clone size, J gene, D gene, CDR3 protein. The D gene is left open where the match is weak. For some rows the clone size is stated as once, few or many, or as a class when expanded; others skip it.

TRBV7-2	.	TRBJ2-7	.	CASSVQRLPYEQYF
TRBV7-9	.	TRBJ2-5	.	CASSLEGSGTQYF
TRBV7-9	.	TRBJ2-1	TRBD2	CASSLRLAGGREQFF
TRBV15	.	TRBJ2-2	TRBD2	CATSRAFAGGAGELFF
TRBV5-1	once	TRBJ2-3	.	CASRDTDTQYF
TRBV30	.	TRBJ1-1	.	CAWSDSGNMNTEAFF
TRBV30	.	TRBJ2-2	.	CAWSADTNLNTGELFF
TRBV7-6	.	TRBJ1-3	.	CASSPTGTLSGNTIYF
TRBV6-1	few	TRBJ1-2	TRBD1	CASSDGTGLDGYTF
TRBV28	few	TRBJ1-2	.	CASSLRDYGYTF
TRBV7-6	few	TRBJ2-1	.	CASSLGFEQFF